Sequencing of this T cell receptor beta chain was carried out in a study of cytomegalovirus exposure and HLA in healthy donors. Researchers ran the PCR with 60 Vbeta and 13 Jbeta primers. This table comes from immunoSEQ multiplex PCR, and its TCRdb copy is limited to in-frame clones, with some not included. Of over 150,000 clones in the sample, under 90% were seen once. Trimming removed 0 bases at V and 0 bases at J, with 13 bases between. Germline-derived CDR1 and CDR2 are SGDLS and YYNGEE. The CDR3 extends over 17 amino acids. The sequence was obtained from a man between 25 and 39 years old in good health and CMV-seronegative. The sample taken for sequencing was PBMCs. The chain employs TRBV9 and TRBJ1-3; D might be TRBD1 (5 bases). The CDR3 DNA reads as TGTGCCAGCAGCGTAGGAATCCAGGGTAGCTCTGGAAACACCATATATTTT. It translates to CASSVGIQGSSGNTIYF.